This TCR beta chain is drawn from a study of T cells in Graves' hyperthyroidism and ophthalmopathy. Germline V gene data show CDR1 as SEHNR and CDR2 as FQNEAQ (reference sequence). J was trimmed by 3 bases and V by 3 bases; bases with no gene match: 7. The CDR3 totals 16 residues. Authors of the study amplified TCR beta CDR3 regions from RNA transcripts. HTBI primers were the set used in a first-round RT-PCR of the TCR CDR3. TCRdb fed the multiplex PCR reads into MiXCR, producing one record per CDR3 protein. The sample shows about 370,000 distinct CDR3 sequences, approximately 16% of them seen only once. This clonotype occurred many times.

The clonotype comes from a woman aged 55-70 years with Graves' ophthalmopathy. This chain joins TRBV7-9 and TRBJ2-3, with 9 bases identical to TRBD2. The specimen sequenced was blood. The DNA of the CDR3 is TGTGCCAGCAGCTTGAGGCGGGAGGGATTTACAGATACGCAGTATTTT. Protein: CASSLRREGFTDTQYF. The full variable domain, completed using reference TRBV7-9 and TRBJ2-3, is DTGVSQNPRHKITKRGQNVTFRCDPISEHNRLYWYRQTLGQGPEFLTYFQNEAQLEKSRLLSDRFSAERPKGSFSTLEIQRTEQGDSAMYLCASSLRREGFTDTQYFGPGTRLTVL.